A single TCR beta chain is shown here with its context. The antigen remains unidentified. In all sorted populations, purity surpassed 95%. The CDR3 loop spans 14 amino acids. Germline values: CDR1 ENHRY, CDR2 SYGVKD. The V gene lost 3 bases and the J gene lost 1 base, with 6 bases spanning the gap. The record originates from a study of beta chain features in type 1 diabetes. The isolated RNA, all of it, was reverse transcribed, so expressed TCRB transcripts were what got sequenced. Sequencing used immunoSEQ multiplex PCR; TCRdb keeps in-frame clones, though not all of them. The data show 310,000 or so clones, roughly 9.6% seen once. Study results and caveats: The naive, central memory and Treg TCRB repertoires showed an apparent similarity that was greater among patients than among healthy donors. Shorter TCRB CDR3s, moderately but significantly so, marked every one of the four CD4+ subsets in Type 1 diabetes patients.

The TCR was taken from a woman aged 25 to 45 in good health. The material sequenced was naive CD4+ T cells from blood. This chain connects TRBV10-3 to TRBJ2-2, with a possible D match to TRBD1 (6 bases). The CDR3, as DNA: TGTGCCATCAGTGAACAGGGGAACACCGGGGAGCTGTTTTTT. It codes for CAISEQGNTGELFF.